Each of the 17 T cell receptor beta chains below was sequenced from the same sample in a study of T-cell memory formation after mild COVID-19. A single record per CDR3 protein comes from TCRdb applying MiXCR to the 5' RACE reads. The sample shows 120,000 to 150,000 distinct CDR3 sequences, 11% to 15% of them seen only once. The sample comprised PBMCs or a T cell subset sorted from them (not recorded which). These receptors were obtained from an adult woman who had mild COVID-19 (a few samples of this study predate the infection). Cell type and time point are not known.

The gene calls are TRBV6-5 and TRBJ1-2, with TRBD1 matching 12 bases. The V gene's germline CDR1 is MNHEY and CDR2 SVGAGI. Unmatched junction bases numbered 5, after V lost 6 bases and J lost 6 bases. CDR3 length equals 14 residues. The CDR3 sequence: CASSSGTGGHGYTF. The CDR3 nucleotides read TGTGCCAGCAGCTCTGGGACAGGGGGCCATGGCTACACCTTC.

This clonotype appeared a few times. The rearrangement links TRBV10-2 to TRBJ2-1; possibly TRBD2 for D (5 bases). Germline loops: CDR1 WSHSY, CDR2 SAAADI. CDR3 size: 14 residues. Trimming shortened V by 1 base and J by 7 bases, and 11 bases separated the two germline ends. This CDR3 is CASSELATRNEQFF. The CDR3 DNA is TGCGCCAGCAGTGAGTTAGCGACGAGGAATGAGCAGTTCTTC.

The J gene is TRBJ2-7, the V gene TRBV23-1, with 7 bases lining up with TRBD1. TRBV23-1 is an open reading frame whose function is uncertain. Germline trimming cut 6 bases from V and 6 bases from J; bases unmatched to any gene: 17. The CDR3 consists of 16 residues. CDR3 in amino acids: CASRWTLTGLPSEQYF. CDR3 coding DNA: TGCGCCAGCAGATGGACTCTGACAGGGCTTCCATCCGAGCAGTACTTC.

V and J are TRBV19 and TRBJ2-7; TRBD2 agrees at 8 bases. The ends lost 6 bases at V and 1 base at J; junction bases unmatched: 11. This CDR3 has 16 amino acids. The germline V gene encodes CDR1 LNHDA and CDR2 SQIVND (reference sequence). The CDR3 coding sequence is TGTGCCAGTAGCCCTTCCGAACGGGAGGGTTCCTACGAGCAGTACTTC. This encodes CASSPSEREGSYEQYF. Full variable domain (remainder filled in from reference TRBV19 and TRBJ2-7): DGGITQSPKYLFRKEGQNVTLSCEQNLNHDAMYWYRQDPGQGLRLIYYSQIVNDFQKGDIAEGYSVSREKKESFPLTVTSAQKNPTAFYLCASSPSEREGSYEQYFGPGTRLTVT.

There are a few counts of this clonotype. The chain couples TRBV19 to TRBJ2-7; 7 bases line up with TRBD1. V was clipped by 5 bases and J by 3 bases; unmatched bases: 7. Germline CDR1 LNHDA, CDR2 SQIVND (reference sequence). The CDR3 runs to 14 residues. The CDR3 bases are TGTGCCAGTAGTGCGACAGGGTTGATCTACGAGCAGTACTTC. Translated, it gives CASSATGLIYEQYF.

The genes are TRBV5-1 and TRBJ1-2, with a tentative D call TRBD1 (5 bases). V lost 0 bases to trimming and J lost 4 bases, with 13 bases between them. This CDR3 has 15 amino acids. CDR1 and CDR2 (germline): SGHRS, YFSETQ. CDR3 loop: CASSLDGDSFYGYTF. The CDR3 nucleotides read TGCGCCAGCAGCTTGGACGGAGACAGTTTCTATGGCTACACCTTC.

This clonotype has more than one count but fewer than ten. This chain connects TRBV5-1 to TRBJ2-1, with 7 bases fitting TRBD1. Trimming cost V 0 bases and J 2 bases; bases outside gene matches: 14. Germline CDR1 is SGHRS and CDR2 is YFSETQ. The CDR3 has 19 amino acids. The CDR3 region has the DNA TGCGCCAGCAGCTTGGACCGATACGACAGGGAACAAACCTACAATGAGCAGTTCTTC. It specifies CASSLDRYDREQTYNEQFF.

About this clonotype itself: The junction departs from the called germline gene at one end, perhaps through a read error. The chain couples TRBV6-4 to TRBJ1-2, with 8 bases matching TRBD1. Germline loops: CDR1 MRHNA, CDR2 SNTAGT. CDR3 length: 12 amino acids. CDR3 residues: CASMIGQGAPIF. The CDR3 DNA is TGTGCCAGCATGATAGGACAGGGTGCCCCCATCTTC.

Ten or more counts support this clonotype. CDR3 in amino acids: CATRLADYNEQFF. The CDR3 nucleotides are TGTGCCACGCGACTAGCGGACTACAATGAGCAGTTCTTC. The chain is built from TRBV6-5 and TRBJ2-1, with TRBD2 identical over 9 bases. Germline values: CDR1 MNHEY, CDR2 SVGAGI. CDR3 length: 13 amino acids. The ends lost 10 bases at V and 3 bases at J; junction bases unmatched: 4.

The chain recombines TRBV7-9 with TRBJ2-3; 7 bases map to TRBD1. The V gene end was trimmed by 5 bases and the J gene end by 0 bases; junction bases not matched to a gene: 17. Looked up from germline, CDR1 is SEHNR and CDR2 is FQNEAQ (reference sequence). There are 19 residues in the CDR3. The CDR3 is CASSPSPGQQTSSTDTQYF. CDR3 coding DNA: TGTGCCAGCAGCCCATCCCCGGGACAGCAAACATCTAGCACAGATACGCAGTATTTT.

This clonotype has a handful of counts. This rearrangement joins TRBV28 to TRBJ2-3; D perhaps matches TRBD2 (6 bases). This CDR3 contains 14 residues. Trimming left V 5 bases short and J 1 base short, with 10 bases between. In germline, CDR1 is MDHEN, CDR2 SYDVKM. The DNA of the CDR3 is TGTGCCAGCAGTCTTAGCGGCCGCACAGATACGCAGTATTTT. It encodes CASSLSGRTDTQYF.

The chain employs TRBV27 and TRBJ2-3; the match to TRBD1 covers 9 bases. Trimming at V came to 3 bases and at J to 2 bases, leaving 9 bases not matched to a gene. The CDR3 length is 17 residues. Germline CDR1 is MNHEY and CDR2 is SMNVEV (reference sequence). The CDR3 nucleotides read TGTGCCAGCAGTTTCACAGGGGGCTCCCTCCTCACAGATACGCAGTATTTT. Amino acids: CASSFTGGSLLTDTQYF.

There are a few counts of this clonotype. The chain carries TRBV25-1 and TRBJ1-1; a possible D gene is TRBD1 (6 bases). In germline, CDR1 is MGHDK, CDR2 SYGVNS. CDR3 length: 15 residues. V was cut by 3 bases and J by 4 bases, with 15 bases left in between. CDR3 loop: CASSEPNRDSTEAFF. CDR3 DNA sequence: TGTGCCAGCAGTGAGCCCAACAGGGATTCCACTGAAGCTTTCTTT.

This clonotype was seen a handful of times. The rearrangement uses TRBV10-3 and TRBJ1-5; possible D gene TRBD1, 6 bases. V was pared by 4 bases and J by 3 bases, with 10 bases between. The CDR3 covers 14 residues. Germline assignment: CDR1 ENHRY and CDR2 SYGVKD. CDR3 loop: CAISAGTLNQPQHF. The CDR3 nucleotides read TGTGCCATCAGTGCCGGGACACTCAATCAGCCCCAGCATTTT.

The chain couples TRBV4-1 to TRBJ1-2; D gene ambiguous. This CDR3 spans 13 amino acids. Trimming took off 0 bases at V and 8 bases at J, with 10 bases between the two ends. The germline gives CDR1 MGHRA, CDR2 YSYEKL. This CDR3 reads CASSQETPGGYTF. DNA for the CDR3: TGCGCCAGCAGCCAAGAAACTCCAGGAGGCTACACCTTC.

The chain has TRBV7-9 and TRBJ2-7; D is perhaps TRBD1 or TRBD2 (5 bases each). The V gene lost 6 bases and the J gene lost 9 bases, with 21 bases spanning the gap. Germline loops: CDR1 SEHNR, CDR2 FQNEAQ (reference sequence). CDR3 length: 14 residues. The CDR3 region is CASRAGTEHEGQYF. As DNA, the CDR3 is TGTGCCAGCAGGGCAGGGACGGAGCACGAAGGGCAGTACTTC.

J is TRBJ1-2 and V is TRBV20-1; tentative D call: TRBD1 (6 bases). The germline gives CDR1 DFQATT, CDR2 SNEGSKA (reference sequence). The CDR3 contains 15 residues. V lost 2 bases and J 6 bases, leaving 19 bases between the germline ends. CDR3 in DNA: TGCAGTGCTAGACCCATGGGGGTGGGGGCAGATGGCTACACCTTC. This translates into CSARPMGVGADGYTF.